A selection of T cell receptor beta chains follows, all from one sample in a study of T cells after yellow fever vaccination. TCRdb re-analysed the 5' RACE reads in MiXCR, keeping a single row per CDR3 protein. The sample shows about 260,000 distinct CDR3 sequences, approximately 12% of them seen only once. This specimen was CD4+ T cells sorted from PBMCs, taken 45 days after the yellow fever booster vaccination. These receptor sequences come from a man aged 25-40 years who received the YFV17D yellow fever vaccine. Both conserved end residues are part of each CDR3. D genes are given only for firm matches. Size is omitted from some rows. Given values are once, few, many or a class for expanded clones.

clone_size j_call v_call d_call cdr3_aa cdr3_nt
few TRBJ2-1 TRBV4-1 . CASSPAGTWWNEQFF TGCGCCAGCAGCCCCGCCGGGACTTGGTGGAATGAGCAGTTCTTC
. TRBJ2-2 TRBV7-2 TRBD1 CASSLVGTGLAGELFF TGTGCCAGCAGCTTAGTTGGGACAGGGTTGGCCGGGGAGCTGTTTTTT
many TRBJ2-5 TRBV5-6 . CASSLSETQYF TGTGCCAGCAGCTTATCAGAGACCCAGTACTTC
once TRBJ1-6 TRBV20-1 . CSARVPHPPRNSPLHF TGCAGTGCTAGAGTGCCGCATCCTCCTCGAAATTCACCCCTCCACTTT
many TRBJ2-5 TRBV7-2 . CASSRQVQETQYF TGTGCCAGCAGCCGACAAGTACAAGAGACCCAGTACTTC
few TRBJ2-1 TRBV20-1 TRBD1 CSAPGQGSDYNEQFF TGCAGTGCTCCAGGACAGGGATCGGACTACAATGAGCAGTTCTTC
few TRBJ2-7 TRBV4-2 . CASSQSRGGSEQYF TGTGCCAGCAGCCAATCTCGAGGTGGATCCGAGCAGTACTTC
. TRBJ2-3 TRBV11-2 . CASSLVPGGALGTDTQYF TGTGCCAGCAGCTTAGTCCCTGGGGGGGCATTAGGCACAGATACGCAGTATTTT
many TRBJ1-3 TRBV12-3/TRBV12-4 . CASSLPGIGNTIYF TGTGCCAGCAGTTTACCGGGCATCGGAAACACCATATATTTT
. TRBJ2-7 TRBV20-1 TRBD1 CSARAGQELLGQYF TGCAGTGCTAGAGCCGGACAGGAGTTGCTCGGGCAGTACTTC
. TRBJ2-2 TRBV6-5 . CASSSVGELFF TGTGCCAGCAGTTCTGTCGGGGAGCTGTTTTTT
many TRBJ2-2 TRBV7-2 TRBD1 CASSRGARGLSGELFF TGTGCCAGCAGCCGAGGGGCCAGGGGGCTGTCTGGGGAGCTGTTTTTT
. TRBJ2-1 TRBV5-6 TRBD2 CASSLVLAGVAEQFF TGTGCCAGCAGCTTGGTCCTAGCGGGAGTTGCTGAGCAGTTCTTC
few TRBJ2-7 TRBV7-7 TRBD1 CASSLDRGPSYEQYF TGTGCCAGCAGCCTCGACAGGGGCCCGTCCTACGAGCAGTACTTC
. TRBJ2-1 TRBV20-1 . CSARNLGRIEQFF TGCAGTGCTAGAAACCTCGGACGGATTGAGCAGTTCTTC
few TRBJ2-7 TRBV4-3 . CASSRQVQDSYEQYF TGCGCCAGCAGCCGCCAGGTGCAGGACTCCTACGAGCAGTACTTC
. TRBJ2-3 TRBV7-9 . CASSNTGSTDTQYF TGTGCCAGCAGCAATACCGGGAGTACAGATACGCAGTATTTT
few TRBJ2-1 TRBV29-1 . CSVAPFEYVGNEQFF TGCAGCGTAGCCCCCTTCGAATACGTAGGCAATGAGCAGTTCTTC
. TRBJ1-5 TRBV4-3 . CASSQETYSNQPQHF TGCGCCAGCAGCCAAGAAACATATAGCAATCAGCCCCAGCATTTT
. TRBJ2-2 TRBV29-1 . CSVSSGRSFNTGELFF TGCAGCGTTTCGTCGGGCAGATCCTTTAACACCGGGGAGCTGTTTTTT
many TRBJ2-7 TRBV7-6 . CASSTGIGQYF TGTGCCAGCAGCACAGGTATTGGGCAGTACTTC
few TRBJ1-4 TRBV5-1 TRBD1 CASSTRTGNEKLFF TGCGCCAGCAGCACCCGGACAGGGAATGAAAAACTGTTTTTT
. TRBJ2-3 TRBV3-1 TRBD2 CATAGVADTQYF TGTGCCACAGCGGGAGTCGCAGATACGCAGTATTTT
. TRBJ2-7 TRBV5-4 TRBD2 CASSAAGSEYF TGTGCCAGCAGCGCAGCGGGAAGCGAGTACTTC
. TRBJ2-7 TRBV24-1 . CATSDFREGVYEQYF TGTGCCACCAGTGATTTCCGGGAAGGTGTCTACGAGCAGTACTTC
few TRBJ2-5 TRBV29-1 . CSVEGGRREETQYF TGCAGCGTTGAAGGAGGCAGGCGGGAAGAGACCCAGTACTTC
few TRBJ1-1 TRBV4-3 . CASSQDIKGTEAFF TGCGCCAGCAGCCAAGATATTAAAGGTACTGAAGCTTTCTTT
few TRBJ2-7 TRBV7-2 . CASSLDNGPQYF TGTGCCAGCAGCTTAGATAATGGGCCCCAGTACTTC
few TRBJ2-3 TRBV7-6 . CASRLGPGDTQYF TGTGCCAGCAGATTGGGGCCGGGGGATACGCAGTATTTT
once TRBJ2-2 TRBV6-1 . CASRSPRATGELFF TGTGCCAGCAGATCGCCCAGGGCGACCGGGGAGCTGTTTTTT
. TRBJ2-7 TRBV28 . CASRTLTYEQYF TGTGCCAGCAGAACCCTCACCTACGAGCAGTACTTC
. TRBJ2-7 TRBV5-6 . CASSLDVEEQYF TGTGCCAGCAGCTTGGACGTTGAGGAGCAGTACTTC
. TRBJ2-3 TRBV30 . CAWSRRIPQDTQYF TGTGCCTGGAGTAGGCGAATACCCCAAGATACGCAGTATTTT
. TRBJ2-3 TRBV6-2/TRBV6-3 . CASSYRRTGDTQYF TGTGCCAGCAGTTATAGGCGGACCGGAGATACGCAGTATTTT
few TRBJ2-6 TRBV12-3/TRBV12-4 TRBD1 CASSLSAGGRANVLTF TGTGCCAGCAGCCTATCGGCAGGGGGCAGGGCCAACGTCCTGACTTTC
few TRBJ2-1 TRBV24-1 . CATSEAGTSSNEQFF TGTGCCACCAGTGAAGCCGGGACATCAAGCAATGAGCAGTTCTTC
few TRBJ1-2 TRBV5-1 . CASSLRGSDYGYTF TGCGCCAGCAGCTTGAGGGGGTCCGACTATGGCTACACCTTC
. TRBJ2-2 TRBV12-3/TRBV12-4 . CASTEDTANTGELFF TGTGCCAGCACCGAGGACACAGCGAACACCGGGGAGCTGTTTTTT
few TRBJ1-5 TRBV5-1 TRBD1 CASSPGGQGGNQPQHF TGCGCCAGCAGCCCGGGGGGACAGGGAGGCAATCAGCCCCAGCATTTT
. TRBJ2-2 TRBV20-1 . CSARDLRAGTGELFF TGCAGTGCTAGAGATCTGAGGGCGGGCACCGGGGAGCTGTTTTTT
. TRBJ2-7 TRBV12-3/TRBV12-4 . CASRHGSTYEQYF TGTGCCAGCAGGCACGGGAGCACCTACGAGCAGTACTTC
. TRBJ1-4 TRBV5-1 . CASSPDSSNEKLFF TGCGCCAGCAGCCCGGACTCATCTAATGAAAAACTGTTTTTT
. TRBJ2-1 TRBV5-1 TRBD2 CASRSSGTPYNEQFF TGCGCCAGCAGATCTAGCGGGACCCCCTACAATGAGCAGTTCTTC
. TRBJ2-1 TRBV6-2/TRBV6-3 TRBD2 CASTLSHGGAGLAGDEQFF TGTGCCAGCACTCTTTCCCATGGAGGAGCGGGACTAGCAGGCGATGAGCAGTTCTTC
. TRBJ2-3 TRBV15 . CATSRAPGGGTDTQYF TGTGCCACCAGCCGGGCGCCGGGGGGCGGCACAGATACGCAGTATTTT
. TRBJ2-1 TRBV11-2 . CASSLAHGTYNEQFF TGTGCCAGCAGCTTAGCGCACGGAACCTACAATGAGCAGTTCTTC
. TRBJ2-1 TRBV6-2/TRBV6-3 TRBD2 CASSYSSLAVNEQFF TGTGCCAGCAGTTATTCCAGTCTAGCGGTCAATGAGCAGTTCTTC
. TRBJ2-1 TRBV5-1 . CASSLERAYNEQFF TGCGCCAGCAGCTTGGAAAGGGCCTACAATGAGCAGTTCTTC
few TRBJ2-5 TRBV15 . CATSRDRGYQETQYF TGTGCCACCAGCAGAGATCGTGGGTACCAAGAGACCCAGTACTTC
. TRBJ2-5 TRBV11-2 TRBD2 CASSLVSMGGSVGETQYF TGTGCCAGCAGCTTAGTGTCGATGGGCGGGAGTGTCGGGGAGACCCAGTACTTC
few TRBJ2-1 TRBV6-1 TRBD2 CASRGLAADSYNEQFF TGTGCCAGCAGGGGACTAGCGGCCGACTCCTACAATGAGCAGTTCTTC
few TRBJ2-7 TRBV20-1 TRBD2 CSARGGWGLGLEEQYF TGCAGTGCTAGAGGGGGTTGGGGACTAGGGCTTGAGGAGCAGTACTTC
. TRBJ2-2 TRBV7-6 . CASSLPASVGIRELFF TGTGCCAGCAGCTTACCCGCTAGCGTGGGTATCCGGGAGCTGTTTTTT
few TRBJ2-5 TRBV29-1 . CSVERVSETQYF TGCAGCGTCGAAAGGGTTTCGGAGACCCAGTACTTC
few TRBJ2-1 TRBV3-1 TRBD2 CASRTGGLAGTNEQFF TGTGCCAGCAGAACTGGGGGACTAGCGGGAACCAATGAGCAGTTCTTC